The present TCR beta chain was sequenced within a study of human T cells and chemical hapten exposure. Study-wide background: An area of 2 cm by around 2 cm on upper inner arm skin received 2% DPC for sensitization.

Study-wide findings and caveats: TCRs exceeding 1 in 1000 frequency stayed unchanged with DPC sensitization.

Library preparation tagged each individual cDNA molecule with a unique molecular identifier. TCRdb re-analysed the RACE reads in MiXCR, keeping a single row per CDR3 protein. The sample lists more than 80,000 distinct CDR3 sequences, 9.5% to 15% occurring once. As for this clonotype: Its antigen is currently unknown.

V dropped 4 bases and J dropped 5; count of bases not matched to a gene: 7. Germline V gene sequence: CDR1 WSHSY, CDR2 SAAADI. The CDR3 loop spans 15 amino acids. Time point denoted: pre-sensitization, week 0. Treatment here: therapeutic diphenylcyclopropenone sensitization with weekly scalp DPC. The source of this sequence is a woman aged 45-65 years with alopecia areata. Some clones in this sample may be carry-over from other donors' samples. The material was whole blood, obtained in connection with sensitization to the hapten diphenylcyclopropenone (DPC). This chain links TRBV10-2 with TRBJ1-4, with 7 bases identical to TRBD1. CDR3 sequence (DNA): TGCGCCAGCAGTGGGCACAGGGGACCAAATGAAAAACTGTTTTTT. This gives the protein CASSGHRGPNEKLFF.